These 21 T cell receptor beta chains came from one sample sequenced in a study of PD-1 and CTLA-4 blockade in melanoma. Generated by immunoSEQ multiplex PCR, the TCRdb table keeps only in-frame clones and is missing some. Of around 31,000 clones in the sample, about 91% were seen once. The material sequenced was CD8+ T cells from peripheral blood, taken from a patient given anti-PD-1 treatment. These receptors were taken from a human donor with melanoma.

This rearrangement joins TRBV11-2 to TRBJ1-1, with D perhaps TRBD1 (5 bases). The CDR3 runs 14 residues. Germline loops: CDR1 SGHAT, CDR2 FQNNGV. Trimming stripped 4 bases from V and 1 base from J, with 10 bases between. The CDR3 sequence: CASSSQDTNTEAFF. The CDR3 nucleotides are TGTGCCAGCAGCTCACAGGACACGAACACTGAAGCTTTCTTT.

The chain employs TRBV7-9 and TRBJ1-1; D is undetermined. V dropped 4 bases and J dropped 3 bases, with 15 bases sitting between them. CDR3 length: 15 amino acids. Germline CDR1 is SEHNR and CDR2 is FQNEAQ (reference sequence). The DNA of the CDR3 is TGTGCCAGCAGCTCAACCCGGCCCGAGGACACTGAAGCTTTCTTT. Residues: CASSSTRPEDTEAFF.

The rearrangement uses TRBV27 and TRBJ2-2, with a possible D match to TRBD1 (6 bases). Looked up from germline, CDR1 is MNHEY and CDR2 is SMNVEV (reference sequence). V was clipped by 4 bases and J by 5 bases, with 8 bases between them. This CDR3 has 13 amino acids. The CDR3 loop is CASSSTGTGELFF. The CDR3 DNA is TGTGCCAGCAGTTCCACAGGGACCGGGGAGCTGTTTTTT.

The V and J genes are TRBV2 and TRBJ2-1; 10 bases are shared with TRBD1. This CDR3 has 16 amino acids. V lost 6 bases to trimming and J lost 3 bases; unmatched junction nucleotides: 8. CDR1 and CDR2 (germline): SNHLY, FYNNEI. The CDR3 loop reads CASRVGQGGRYNEQFF. The CDR3 coding sequence is TGTGCCAGCAGGGTCGGACAGGGGGGCCGCTACAATGAGCAGTTCTTC.

This chain uses TRBV19 with TRBJ2-6; no clear D. Germline CDR1 LNHDA, CDR2 SQIVND (reference sequence). This CDR3 has 15 amino acids. The V end lost 2 bases, the J end lost 3 bases, and 8 bases lay between the germline ends. The CDR3 DNA follows: TGTGCCAGTAGTATATTGGTCTTTGGGGCCAACGTCCTGACTTTC. It yields the protein CASSILVFGANVLTF. The full variable domain, its missing parts supplied by reference TRBV19 and TRBJ2-6, is DGGITQSPKYLFRKEGQNVTLSCEQNLNHDAMYWYRQDPGQGLRLIYYSQIVNDFQKGDIAEGYSVSREKKESFPLTVTSAQKNPTAFYLCASSILVFGANVLTFGAGSRLTVL.

The chain joins TRBV19 to TRBJ2-1; D uncertain. This CDR3 region has 15 residues. The V end lost 7 bases, the J end lost 6 bases, and 19 bases lay between the germline ends. Germline V gene lookup returns CDR1 LNHDA and CDR2 SQIVND (reference sequence). The CDR3 DNA reads as TGTGCCAGTACCCCTATCGGAGCAGGAAGCAATGAGCAGTTCTTC. This gives the protein CASTPIGAGSNEQFF.

This clone was seen a single time. The V call is TRBV6-5, the J call TRBJ1-5; weak D call: TRBD1 (5 bases). Germline V gene data show CDR1 as MNHEY and CDR2 as SVGAGI. Trimming took 0 bases from V and 16 from J, leaving 16 bases between them. CDR3 length equals 13 residues. The CDR3: CASSYSTGGKEHF. The CDR3 bases are TGTGCCAGCAGTTACTCGACCGGGGGTAAGGAACATTTT.

V is TRBV5-6 and J is TRBJ2-7, with D tentatively TRBD1 or TRBD2 (5 bases each). The CDR3 contains 15 residues. The germline gives CDR1 SGHDT, CDR2 YYEEEE. V gave up 0 bases and J gave up 1 base, with 11 bases separating them. CDR3 nucleotide sequence: TGTGCCAGCAGCTTGGGAGGGGACGGATCCTACGAGCAGTACTTC. Protein: CASSLGGDGSYEQYF.

This chain joins TRBV24-1 and TRBJ1-1, with unresolved D. Trimming cost V 1 base and J 5 bases, with 16 bases left between them. The CDR3 loop spans 16 amino acids. CDR1 is KGHDR, CDR2 SFDVKD, per germline. The CDR3 sequence is CATSDFGEGIGTEAFF. CDR3 in DNA: TGTGCCACCAGTGATTTTGGGGAAGGGATCGGAACTGAAGCTTTCTTT.

This clone appeared once. V usage is TRBV9 and J usage is TRBJ1-6; D may be TRBD1 (5 bases). CDR3 length: 14 amino acids. Germline values: CDR1 SGDLS, CDR2 YYNGEE. The germline V and J ends were trimmed by 0 bases and 7 bases, with 8 bases remaining between them. Written as DNA, the CDR3 is TGTGCCAGCAGCGTAGAAGGGGACAATTCACCCCTCCACTTT. Residues: CASSVEGDNSPLHF.

This sequence joins TRBV29-1 and TRBJ1-2; perhaps TRBD1 as D (5 bases). In germline, CDR1 is SQVTM, CDR2 ANQGSEA. Trimming took off 0 bases at V and 4 bases at J, with 9 bases between the two ends. CDR3 length equals 13 residues. The CDR3 spells CSVEEGAGYGYTF. The CDR3 nucleotides are TGCAGCGTTGAAGAAGGGGCCGGCTATGGCTACACCTTC.

The CDR3 nucleotides read TGTGCCAGCAGGAGCAGGGGGGACACCGGGGAGCTGTTTTTT. It encodes CASRSRGDTGELFF. The chain couples TRBV5-4 to TRBJ2-2, with D possibly TRBD1 on 7 matching bases. The CDR3 totals 14 residues. Germline values: CDR1 SGHNT, CDR2 YYREEE (reference sequence). The V end was cut by 5 bases, the J end by 3 bases, with 11 bases between.

The V and J genes are TRBV27 and TRBJ1-1, with D perhaps TRBD1 (5 bases). The V end was cut by 1 base, the J end by 5 bases, with 14 bases between. The CDR3 has 15 residues. Germline V gives CDR1 MNHEY, CDR2 SMNVEV (reference sequence). The CDR3 region is CASSLLGDRFTEAFF. DNA for the CDR3: TGTGCCAGCAGTTTATTAGGGGACCGGTTTACTGAAGCTTTCTTT.

The chain links TRBV7-9 to TRBJ2-2, with no clear D. There are 14 residues in the CDR3. Germline lookup yields CDR1 SEHNR and CDR2 FQNEAQ (reference sequence). The ends were cut back, 7 bases at V and 4 bases at J, with 13 bases in the middle. CDR3 DNA: TGTGCCAGCACCGAAGGTATCAGCACCGGGGAGCTGTTTTTT. It encodes CASTEGISTGELFF. Variable domain in full (rest from reference TRBV7-9 and TRBJ2-2): DTGVSQNPRHKITKRGQNVTFRCDPISEHNRLYWYRQTLGQGPEFLTYFQNEAQLEKSRLLSDRFSAERPKGSFSTLEIQRTEQGDSAMYLCASTEGISTGELFFGEGSRLTVL.

This chain joins TRBV12-3 or TRBV12-4 and TRBJ2-1; D is ambiguous. V lost 6 bases and J lost 7, with 7 bases in between. This CDR3 contains 11 residues. CDR3: CASSETNEQFF. The CDR3 DNA sequence: TGTGCCAGCAGCGAAACTAATGAGCAGTTCTTC.

The chain links TRBV7-9 to TRBJ2-7, with TRBD2 as a possible D gene (6 bases). The ends were cut back, 4 bases at V and 5 bases at J, with 15 bases in the middle. The CDR3 has 14 residues. Germline assignment: CDR1 SEHNR and CDR2 FQNEAQ (reference sequence). In DNA, the CDR3 is TGTGCCAGCAGCTCGACTAGTACTCCAGACGAGCAGTACTTC. It is translated as CASSSTSTPDEQYF.

The gene calls are TRBV19 and TRBJ2-2; a weak D match, TRBD1 (6 bases). V was trimmed by 3 bases and J by 5 bases, leaving 7 bases between them. Germline values: CDR1 LNHDA, CDR2 SQIVND (reference sequence). The CDR3 spans 13 residues. The CDR3 region has the DNA TGTGCCAGTAGTATCCAGGGGACCGGGGAGCTGTTTTTT. Residues: CASSIQGTGELFF.

The chain uses TRBV7-9 and TRBJ1-1; a weak D match, TRBD1 (6 bases). CDR1 is SEHNR, CDR2 FQNEAQ, per germline (reference sequence). CDR3 length: 17 amino acids. Trimming left V 5 bases short and J 4 bases short, with 23 bases between. The CDR3 DNA follows: TGTGCCAGCAGCGAGACACCGATGGGACAACGGGGCACTGAAGCTTTCTTT. This gives the protein CASSETPMGQRGTEAFF. Drawing the rest from reference TRBV7-9 and TRBJ1-1, the complete variable domain is DTGVSQNPRHKITKRGQNVTFRCDPISEHNRLYWYRQTLGQGPEFLTYFQNEAQLEKSRLLSDRFSAERPKGSFSTLEIQRTEQGDSAMYLCASSETPMGQRGTEAFFGQGTRLTVV.

The chain couples TRBV28 to TRBJ2-3; D remains ambiguous. V was clipped by 5 bases and J by 2 bases, with 17 bases between them. The CDR3 loop spans 16 amino acids. Germline V CDR1 and CDR2: MDHEN, SYDVKM. CDR3 in amino acids: CASSTLPLEPTDTQYF. The CDR3 DNA is TGTGCCAGCAGTACCCTCCCCCTAGAACCCACAGATACGCAGTATTTT.

The chain is built from TRBV7-9 and TRBJ2-2, with 9 bases aligning to TRBD1. V dropped 2 bases and J dropped 5; count of bases not matched to a gene: 3. Germline V gives CDR1 SEHNR, CDR2 FQNEAQ (reference sequence). This CDR3 is 15 amino acids long. CDR3 sequence: CASSLRDRDTGELFF. The CDR3, as DNA: TGTGCCAGCAGCTTAAGGGACAGGGATACCGGGGAGCTGTTTTTT.

The CDR3 protein is CAAGAGGWNTEAFF. CDR3 coding DNA: TGTGCCGCCGGGGCAGGGGGTTGGAACACTGAAGCTTTCTTT. The V gene is TRBV19, the J gene TRBJ1-1, with 7 nucleotides matching TRBD1. The CDR3 runs 14 residues. After removal of 11 bases from V and 1 base from J, the junction contained 10 bases not matched to a gene. Germline V CDR1 and CDR2: LNHDA, SQIVND (reference sequence).